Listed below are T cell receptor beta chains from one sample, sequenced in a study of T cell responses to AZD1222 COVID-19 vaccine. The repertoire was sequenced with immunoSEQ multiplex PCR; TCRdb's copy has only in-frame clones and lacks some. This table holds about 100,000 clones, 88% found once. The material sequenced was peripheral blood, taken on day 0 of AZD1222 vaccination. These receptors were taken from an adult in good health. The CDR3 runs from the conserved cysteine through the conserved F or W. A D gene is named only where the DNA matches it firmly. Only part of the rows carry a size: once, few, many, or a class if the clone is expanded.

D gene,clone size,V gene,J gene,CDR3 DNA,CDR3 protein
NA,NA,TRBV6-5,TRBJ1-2,TGTGCCAGCAGCAGACAGGACAGCTATGGCTACACCTTC,CASSRQDSYGYTF
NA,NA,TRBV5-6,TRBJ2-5,TGTGCCAGCAGCTTGGCCGCATACCAAGAGACCCAGTACTTC,CASSLAAYQETQYF
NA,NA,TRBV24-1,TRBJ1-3,TGTGCCACCAGTGAACCAGCTGGAAACACCATATATTTT,CATSEPAGNTIYF
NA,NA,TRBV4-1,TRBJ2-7,TGCGCCAGCAGCCAAGAAAGACAGGAGTTGACCTACGAGCAGTACTTC,CASSQERQELTYEQYF
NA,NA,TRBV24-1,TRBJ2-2,TGTGCCACCAGTGATCCTCACAGGGTCGGGGAGCTGTTTTTT,CATSDPHRVGELFF
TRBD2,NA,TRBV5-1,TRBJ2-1,TGCGCCAGCAGCTTGGCCACGGGACTAGCGGGACATGAGCAGTTCTTC,CASSLATGLAGHEQFF
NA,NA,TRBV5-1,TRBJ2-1,TGCGCCAGCAGCTTGGCCGCGGGGGCCGTTGAGCAGTTCTTC,CASSLAAGAVEQFF
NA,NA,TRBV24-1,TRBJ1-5,TGTGCCACCAGCCGAGACAGGTTCGGATGGTATAGCAATCAGCCCCAGCATTTT,CATSRDRFGWYSNQPQHF
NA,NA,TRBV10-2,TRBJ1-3,TGCGCCAGCAAGGCAGGGGTCAACGGAAACACCATATATTTT,CASKAGVNGNTIYF
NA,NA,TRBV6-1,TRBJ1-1,TGTGCCAGCAGTGAACTCGAGGGCTCTGAAGCTTTCTTT,CASSELEGSEAFF
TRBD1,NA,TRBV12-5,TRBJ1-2,TGTGCTAGCGCTGACAGGGGATTTGGTGGCTACACCTTC,CASADRGFGGYTF
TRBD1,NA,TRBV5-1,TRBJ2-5,TGCGCCAGCAGCTTGGCTGGGACAGGAGGGGACTTC,CASSLAGTGGDF
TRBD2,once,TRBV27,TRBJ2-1,TGTGCCAGCAGTTTCACTAGCGGGAGTAATGAGCAGTTCTTC,CASSFTSGSNEQFF
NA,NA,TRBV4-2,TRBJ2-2,TGTGCCAGCAGCCAAGGTACAGGAGCGAACACCGGGGAGCTGTTTTTT,CASSQGTGANTGELFF
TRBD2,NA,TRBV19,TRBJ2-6,TGTGCCAGTAGTTTCAGGCGGGGCGGGAGAGGGGCCAACGTCCTGACTTTC,CASSFRRGGRGANVLTF
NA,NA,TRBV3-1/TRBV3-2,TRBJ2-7,TGTGCCAGCAGCCAAGTCATGGCTGAGCAGTACTTC,CASSQVMAEQYF
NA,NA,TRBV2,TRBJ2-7,TGTGCCAGCAGTGGGATACTAGGGGTCCCCTACGAGCAGTACTTC,CASSGILGVPYEQYF
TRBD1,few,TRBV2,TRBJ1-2,TGTGCCAGCAGTGAAGCGACAGGGCCCTATGGCTACACCTTC,CASSEATGPYGYTF
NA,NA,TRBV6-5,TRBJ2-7,TGTGCCAGCGAACGGGACGGAGGAACCTACGAGCAGTACTTC,CASERDGGTYEQYF
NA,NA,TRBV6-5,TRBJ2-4,TGTGCCAGCAGCACAGTAAATTTAGCCAAAAACATTCAGTACTTC,CASSTVNLAKNIQYF
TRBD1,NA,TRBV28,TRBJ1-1,TGTGCCAGCAGTTTCAGGGGGAGCACTGAAGCTTTCTTT,CASSFRGSTEAFF
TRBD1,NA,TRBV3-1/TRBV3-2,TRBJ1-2,TGTGCCAGCAGCCAAGGGACAGGGCCGAAAGGCTACACCTTC,CASSQGTGPKGYTF
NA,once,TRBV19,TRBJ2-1,TGTGCCAGTAAACGCCGAAACGTCGGAAATGAGCAGTTCTTC,CASKRRNVGNEQFF
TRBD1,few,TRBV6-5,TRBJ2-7,TGTGCCAGCAGTTACTCTGAGACAGGGGCCTACGAGCAGTACTTC,CASSYSETGAYEQYF
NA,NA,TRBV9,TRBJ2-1,TGTGCCAGCAGCGTAGAAGCGCCCCATGAGCAGTTCTTC,CASSVEAPHEQFF
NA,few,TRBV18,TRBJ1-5,TGTGCCAGCTCACCAATCAATGGGCATCAGCCCCAGCATTTT,CASSPINGHQPQHF
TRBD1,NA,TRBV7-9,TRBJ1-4,TGTGCCAGCAGCAGGGGGCCTAATGAAAAACTGTTTTTT,CASSRGPNEKLFF
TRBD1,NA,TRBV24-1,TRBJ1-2,TGTGCCACCAGTCTAGAGTATCCGGGACAGGGGTTTAGGTGCTATGGCTACACCTTC,CATSLEYPGQGFRCYGYTF
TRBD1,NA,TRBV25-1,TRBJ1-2,TGTGCCAGCAGTATCGGACAGGGTGGTGGCTACACCTTC,CASSIGQGGGYTF
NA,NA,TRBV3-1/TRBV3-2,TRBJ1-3,TGTGCCAGCAGCATGAAGAGATTCTCTGGAAACACCATATATTTT,CASSMKRFSGNTIYF
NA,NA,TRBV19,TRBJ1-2,TGTGCCAGTAGTATAGCCCGGAGACATGGCTACACCTTC,CASSIARRHGYTF
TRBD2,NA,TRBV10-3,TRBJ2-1,TGTGCCATCCGACTAGCTGGGGAGAATGAGCAGTTCTTC,CAIRLAGENEQFF
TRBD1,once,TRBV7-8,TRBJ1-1,TGTGCCAGCAGCTTAGCCTCTGGACAGGGGGCCACTGAAGCTTTCTTT,CASSLASGQGATEAFF
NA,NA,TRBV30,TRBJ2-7,TGTGCCTGGAGTAAAAAGACACGGAGCTCCTACGAGCAGTACTTC,CAWSKKTRSSYEQYF
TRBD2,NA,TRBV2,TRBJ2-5,TGTGCCAGCAGTGAGGGGACTAGTGGAGAGACCCAGTACTTC,CASSEGTSGETQYF
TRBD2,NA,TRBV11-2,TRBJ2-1,TGTGCCAGCAGCTCCGGGGGGATTAGGGTCAATGAGCAGTTCTTC,CASSSGGIRVNEQFF
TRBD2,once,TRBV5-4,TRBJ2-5,TGTGCCAGCAGGTCCGGGACTAGCGGCCAAGAGACCCAGTACTTC,CASRSGTSGQETQYF
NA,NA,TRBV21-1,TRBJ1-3,TGTGCCAGCAGCAAATCCCCCAGGTGCCGCGGAAACACCATATATTTT,CASSKSPRCRGNTIYF
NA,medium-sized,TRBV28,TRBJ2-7,TGTGCCAGCAGCCAGACAGAGGATAGCTCCTACGAGCAGTACTTC,CASSQTEDSSYEQYF
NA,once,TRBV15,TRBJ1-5,TGTGCCACCAGCAGAGATGTTCCGACAGTTAGCAATCAGCCCCAGCATTTT,CATSRDVPTVSNQPQHF
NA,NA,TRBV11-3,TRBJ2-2,TGTGCCAGCAGCTTAGCCCGCTCTCATTTATTCTCCACCGGGGAGCTGTTTTTT,CASSLARSHLFSTGELFF
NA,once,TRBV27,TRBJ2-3,TGTGCCAGCAGTTTGGTTGGAGATACGCAGTATTTT,CASSLVGDTQYF
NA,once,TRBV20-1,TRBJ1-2,TGCAGTGCTAGTTCAGTGGACCCTACCTACTATGGCTACACCTTC,CSASSVDPTYYGYTF
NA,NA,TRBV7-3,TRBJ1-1,TGTGCCAGCAGCCTCCAGGGGAACACTGAAGCTTTCTTT,CASSLQGNTEAFF
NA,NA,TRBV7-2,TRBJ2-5,TGTGCCAGCAGCTTTTCCAGGGGTGAAGGCGAGACCCAGTACTTC,CASSFSRGEGETQYF
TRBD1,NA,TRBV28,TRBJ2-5,TGTGCCAGTACTAGACAGGGGAGTTACGAGACCCAGTACTTC,CASTRQGSYETQYF
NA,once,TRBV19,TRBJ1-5,TGTGCCAGTAGTATTACCGGACATAGCAATCAGCCCCAGCATTTT,CASSITGHSNQPQHF
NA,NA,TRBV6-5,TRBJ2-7,TGTGCCAGCACCAGACAACTCTCCTACGAGCAGTACTTC,CASTRQLSYEQYF
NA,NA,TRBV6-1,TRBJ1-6,TGTGCCAGCAGGGAAACTTTTAGCTCCTATAATTCACCCCTCCACTTT,CASRETFSSYNSPLHF
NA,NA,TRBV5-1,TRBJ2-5,TGCGCCAGCAGCTTGGAGGCACAGTATCAAGAGACCCAGTACTTC,CASSLEAQYQETQYF
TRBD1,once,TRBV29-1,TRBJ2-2,TGCAGCGTTACAGGGGCCACGGACACCGGGGAGCTGTTTTTT,CSVTGATDTGELFF
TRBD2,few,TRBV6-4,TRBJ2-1,TGTGCCAGCAGTGACTCGACTAGCGGGAGCAATGAGCAGTTCTTC,CASSDSTSGSNEQFF
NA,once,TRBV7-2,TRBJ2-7,TGTGCCAGCAGCTTTGGGGGGGCAGGGACCTACGAGCAGTACTTC,CASSFGGAGTYEQYF
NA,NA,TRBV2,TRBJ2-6,TGTGCCAGCAGAGGTGGATCGGGGGCCAACGTCCTGACTTTC,CASRGGSGANVLTF